This T cell receptor beta chain originates from a study of a mutant IDH1 vaccine in newly diagnosed glioma. Overall study: The first vaccination came 4-6 weeks after radiotherapy alone, or with temozolomide cycles. Standard pretreatment was either radiotherapy, temozolomide, or, for most, radiochemotherapy with temozolomide. V12 occurred at week 35 and V13 at week 47.

Time point: week 35, safety follow-up. Doses of 300 ug of mutant IDH1 20-mer peptide were given with topical imiquimod. The CDR3 has 12 amino acids. The germline V gene encodes CDR1 LNHDA and CDR2 SQIVND (reference sequence). Trimming removed 8 bases at V and 7 bases at J, with 11 bases between. The repertoire was sequenced with immunoSEQ multiplex PCR; TCRdb's copy has only in-frame clones and lacks some. The sample has over 25,000 clones, approximately 79% seen once. To note about this clone: Antigen: not known.

The sequencing used PBMCs, collected from a glioma patient whose treatment included an IDH1 peptide vaccine. V usage is TRBV19 and J usage is TRBJ2-2, with no clear D. This clonotype was sampled from a woman aged 25 to 39 with glioma. Some clones in this sample may be carry-over from other donors' samples. CDR3 loop: CASGYPIGELFF. Here the CDR3 DNA reads TGTGCCAGTGGGTACCCCATCGGGGAGCTGTTTTTT.